This T cell receptor (beta chain) was captured in a study of T cells in Graves' hyperthyroidism and ophthalmopathy. Study summary: Any treatment followed the collection of peripheral blood at initial diagnosis. Study-wide points: The majority of expanded thyroid clonotypes above 0.001 also appeared in blood.

Germline loops: CDR1 MDHEN, CDR2 SYDVKM. The CDR3 runs 15 residues. The V and J ends lost 4 bases and 3 bases respectively, with 13 bases between them. Patients were aged 18 to 65, had disease duration under 2 months, and had newly diagnosed hyperthyroidism. Lactation, pregnancy, other autoimmune disease or uncontrolled infection excluded patients. Amplification yielded TCR beta CDR3 regions, with RNA transcripts as the source. HTBI primers were used for first-round RT-PCR of the TCR CDR3. TCRdb itself ran the multiplex PCR reads through MiXCR, one entry per CDR3 protein. The sample shows fewer than 450,000 distinct CDR3 sequences, about 15% of them seen only once. This clonotype was counted many times. Antigen specificity is unknown.

The TCR sequence derives from a woman in her 30s with Graves' hyperthyroidism that later progressed to Graves' ophthalmopathy. The chain employs TRBV28 and TRBJ1-5, with no clear D. The sequenced sample consisted of blood. The CDR3, as DNA: TGTGCCAGCAGTTCGATAAGCAGATCCAATCAGCCCCAGCATTTT. This encodes CASSSISRSNQPQHF.